One TCR beta chain is described in this entry. The sample is drawn from a study of blood T cell repertoires in COVID-19. Study-wide background: Both acute and convalescent COVID-19 samples were obtained from the United States, Italy and Spain.

Germline CDR1 and CDR2: SEHNR and FQNEAQ (reference sequence). V was trimmed by 3 bases and J by 4 bases, leaving 12 bases between them. The CDR3 consists of 14 residues. In the original analysis: Estimation of nucleated cell counts relied on the amplification of reference gene primers. Assay: immunoSEQ multiplex PCR; the TCRdb copy retains only in-frame clones and omits some. V and J calls and clone size are copied from that table; D and trimming were computed from the DNA. The data contain about 320,000 clones, 65% to 90% of them seen just once; the ten biggest clones take up about 9.4%. The chain recombines TRBV7-9 with TRBJ1-1; tentative D call: TRBD1 (6 bases). Sequenced sample: PBMCs or T cells enriched from blood (not recorded which). This TCR derives from a woman under 30 who had recovered from COVID-19. This chain's CDR3 is CASSLAGGGTEAFF. In nucleotides, the CDR3 is TGTGCCAGCAGCTTGGCGGGAGGGGGCACTGAAGCTTTCTTT.